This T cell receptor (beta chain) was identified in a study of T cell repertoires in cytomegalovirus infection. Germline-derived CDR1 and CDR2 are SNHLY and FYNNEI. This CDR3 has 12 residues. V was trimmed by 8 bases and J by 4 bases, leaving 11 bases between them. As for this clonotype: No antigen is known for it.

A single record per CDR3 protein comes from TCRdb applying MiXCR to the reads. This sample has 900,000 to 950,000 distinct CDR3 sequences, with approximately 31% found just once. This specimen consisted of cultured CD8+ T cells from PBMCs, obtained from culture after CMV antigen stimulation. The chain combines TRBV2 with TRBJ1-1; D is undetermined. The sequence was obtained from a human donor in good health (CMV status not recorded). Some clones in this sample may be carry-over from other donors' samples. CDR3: CASQTRITEAFF. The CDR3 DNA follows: TGTGCCAGCCAAACGAGGATCACTGAAGCTTTCTTT.